The rows below give T cell receptor beta chains drawn from one sample of a study of CD8 T cells in Susac syndrome. TCRdb reprocessed the immunoSEQ multiplex PCR reads via MiXCR and lists one record per CDR3 protein. This sample carries around 170,000 distinct CDR3 sequences, 92% of them seen once, and the ten largest clones take 0.065% to 0.1%. Sequencing was carried out using CD4+ T cells from PBMCs. The origin of the receptors is a human donor in good health. Both conserved end residues are part of each CDR3. The D gene is left open where the match is weak. Where a row states a size, it is once, few, many or the class of an expanded clone; other rows omit it.

>TRBV4-1|TRBD1|TRBJ1-1|.
TGCGCCAGCAGCTCGAGGGGGACAGGGATCGGAAAGACTGAAGCTTTCTTT
CASSSRGTGIGKTEAFF
>TRBV19|.|TRBJ2-3|.
TGTGCCAGTAGAGAACTTAGCACAGATACGCAGTATTTT
CASRELSTDTQYF
>TRBV30|.|TRBJ2-1|.
TGTGCCTGGAGGAGGGGTTCCTACAATGAGCAGTTCTTC
CAWRRGSYNEQFF
>TRBV7-9|.|TRBJ2-3|.
TGTGCCAGCAGCACCGGTGTCACAGATACGCAGTATTTT
CASSTGVTDTQYF
>TRBV28|.|TRBJ1-2|.
TGTGCCAGCAGTTTTGGGACGAACTATGGCTACACCTTC
CASSFGTNYGYTF
>TRBV7-2|.|TRBJ1-2|.
TGTGCCAGCAGTTCGGGGAATGGGGGTGGCTACACCTTC
CASSSGNGGGYTF
>TRBV2|.|TRBJ1-5|.
TGTGCCAGCATGGGGACCTCGGGGCCCCAGCATTTT
CASMGTSGPQHF
>TRBV25-1|.|TRBJ1-1|.
TGTGCCAGCACCAGGAGCACTGAAGCTTTCTTT
CASTRSTEAFF
>TRBV7-2|.|TRBJ2-3|.
TGTGCCAGCAGCCCTCAGAGGGGGGATACGCAGTATTTT
CASSPQRGDTQYF
>TRBV10-3|.|TRBJ1-6|.
TGTGCCATCAGTGAGTCGACCCCCATGCTCAATTCACCCCTCCACTTT
CAISESTPMLNSPLHF
>TRBV29-1|.|TRBJ2-7|.
TGCAGCGTCCGGACAGCGTCCTACGAGCAGTACTTC
CSVRTASYEQYF
>TRBV7-6|.|TRBJ2-5|few
TGTGCCAGCAGTTTAAAAGAGACCCAGTACTTC
CASSLKETQYF
>TRBV21-1|.|TRBJ1-6|.
TGTGCCAGCAGCAAAGCGCGAGGACAGGGAGTAGGTTCACCCCTCCACTTT
CASSKARGQGVGSPLHF
>TRBV19|TRBD2|TRBJ2-5|once
TGTGCCAGTAGAGAGTGGGCTAGCGGGAAGGAAGAGACCCAGTACTTC
CASREWASGKEETQYF
>TRBV4-1|.|TRBJ2-7|.
TGCGCCAGCAGCCACGACCGCGCCTACGAGCAGTACTTC
CASSHDRAYEQYF
>TRBV7-9|.|TRBJ2-3|once
TGTGCCAGCAGCCCCCAGGATACGCAGTATTTT
CASSPQDTQYF
>TRBV18|.|TRBJ1-1|.
TGTGCCAGCTCACCACAGGGGGTAGGGACTGAAGCTTTCTTT
CASSPQGVGTEAFF
>TRBV11-2|TRBD1|TRBJ1-1|.
TGTGCCAGTAGTCTCGACAGGGACACTGAAGCTTTCTTT
CASSLDRDTEAFF
>TRBV5-4|.|TRBJ1-1|.
TGTGCCAGCAGCTTCCGGGACCAGACTGAAGCTTTCTTT
CASSFRDQTEAFF
>TRBV2|.|TRBJ1-5|.
TGTGCCAGCAGTGAAGCGCTTAGTCGGGGTATCGGCAATCAGCCCCAGCATTTT
CASSEALSRGIGNQPQHF
>TRBV7-2|.|TRBJ1-5|.
TGTGCCAGCAGCTTAGCTGGCCAGATACAGGGTCAGCCCCAGCATTTT
CASSLAGQIQGQPQHF
>TRBV7-9|.|TRBJ2-1|once
TGTGCCAGCAGCTTAATGGGTAGCGGAAAGCAGTTCTTC
CASSLMGSGKQFF
>TRBV5-4|TRBD2|TRBJ2-7|.
TGTGCCAGCAGCTTGAAGGAGGTCGGGGGGTCAACCTACGAGCAGTACTTC
CASSLKEVGGSTYEQYF
>TRBV5-1|.|TRBJ2-5|.
TGCGCCAGCAGCGCCCAAACAGGGAAGGAGGAGACCCAGTACTTC
CASSAQTGKEETQYF
>TRBV2|TRBD2|TRBJ2-2|.
TGTGCCAGCAAGGCTAGCGGGGTGAACACCGGGGAGCTGTTTTTT
CASKASGVNTGELFF
>TRBV6-4|TRBD2|TRBJ2-3|.
TGTGCCAGCAGTGACTCGACTAGCGGGGGGGATACGCAGTATTTT
CASSDSTSGGDTQYF
>TRBV3-1|.|TRBJ2-7|.
TGTGCCAGCACCCGGGCGACAGGGAGGGGGGAGCAGTACTTC
CASTRATGRGEQYF
>TRBV7-3|TRBD2|TRBJ2-7|.
TGTGCCAGCAGCCCAGGCGGGAGCTCCTACGAGCAGTACTTC
CASSPGGSSYEQYF
>TRBV7-2|.|TRBJ2-7|.
TGTGCCAGCAGCTTACGGGGGCTACGGTTGTACGAGCAGTACTTC
CASSLRGLRLYEQYF
>TRBV2|.|TRBJ2-3|.
TGTGCCACCCAGTTGGGGGGCGCGAATACGCAGTATTTT
CATQLGGANTQYF
>TRBV27|.|TRBJ2-7|.
TGTGCCAGCAGGTCTGGGGGGAGCGAGCAGTACTTC
CASRSGGSEQYF
>TRBV5-1|.|TRBJ2-2|.
TGCGCCAGCAGCGTGGGCCCTACGGCGGCGGGCGGGGAGCTGTTTTTT
CASSVGPTAAGGELFF
>TRBV5-4|TRBD1|TRBJ2-4|.
TGTGCCAGCAGCTCCGGACAGGGGGCGAAAAACATTCAGTACTTC
CASSSGQGAKNIQYF
>TRBV7-3|.|TRBJ2-7|few
TGTGCCAGCAGCCCCGGTCCCGGGAGTCAGTACGAGCAGTACTTC
CASSPGPGSQYEQYF
>TRBV10-3|.|TRBJ2-5|once
TGTGCCATCAGGAGGGGCGGTCCCCAAGAGACCCAGTACTTC
CAIRRGGPQETQYF
>TRBV20-1|.|TRBJ2-3|.
TGCAGTGCTAGAGCAGTAAGGGTAGGAGATACGCAGTATTTT
CSARAVRVGDTQYF
>TRBV20-1|TRBD1|TRBJ1-5|once
TGCAGTGCTAGTGGGGGGACAGGAAAGACTCAGCCCCAGCATTTT
CSASGGTGKTQPQHF
>TRBV12-3/TRBV12-4|.|TRBJ1-1|.
TGTGCCAGCAGTTGGGCCTCCTTGGACGCTTTCTTT
CASSWASLDAFF
>TRBV3-1|.|TRBJ1-6|.
TGTGCCAGCAGCCCGGACCCCGACCCAGCACCCCTCCACTTT
CASSPDPDPAPLHF
>TRBV11-2|.|TRBJ2-7|.
TGTGCCAGCAGCCCCCCCACCGAGGGGGGAGAGCAGTACTTC
CASSPPTEGGEQYF
>TRBV6-5|.|TRBJ2-3|.
TGTGCCAGCAGTTACTCGAGGGCCGGGGATACAGATACGCAGTATTTT
CASSYSRAGDTDTQYF
>TRBV18|.|TRBJ1-1|.
TGTGCCAGCTCACTCATTCAGGGTGCTGAAGCTTTCTTT
CASSLIQGAEAFF
>TRBV10-3|.|TRBJ2-2|.
TGTGCCATCAGTGAGTCCCAAATCAGGAGCCCCGCCGGGGAGCTGTTTTTT
CAISESQIRSPAGELFF
>TRBV7-9|.|TRBJ2-6|.
TGTGCCAGCACGGGGGGACAGATCTCTGGGGCCAACGTCCTGACTTTC
CASTGGQISGANVLTF
>TRBV15|TRBD1|TRBJ1-4|.
TGTGCCACCAGCGCAACAGGGGGCAACGAAAAACTGTTTTTT
CATSATGGNEKLFF
>TRBV2|.|TRBJ2-2|.
TGTGCCAGCAGTGTGGAGCAGACTACCGGGGAGCTGTTTTTT
CASSVEQTTGELFF
>TRBV2|.|TRBJ2-5|.
TGTGCCAGCATGGGGACTGCACAAGAGACCCAGTACTTC
CASMGTAQETQYF
>TRBV5-1|TRBD2|TRBJ2-1|.
TGCGCCAGCAGCCCGCTGGGGCGGGAGACTGGGAATGAGCAGTTCTTC
CASSPLGRETGNEQFF
>TRBV20-1|TRBD2|TRBJ2-2|once
TGCAGTGCCTATGCCCTCGGAGGAGCCCTCGGGGGGTACACCGGGGAGCTGTTTTTT
CSAYALGGALGGYTGELFF
>TRBV14|.|TRBJ2-3|.
TGTGCCAGCAGCCGCGGACTCAGCACAGATACGCAGTATTTT
CASSRGLSTDTQYF
>TRBV19|.|TRBJ1-4|.
TGTGCCAGTAAAACAGGGTCGGTTGATGAAAAACTGTTTTTT
CASKTGSVDEKLFF
>TRBV29-1|TRBD1|TRBJ2-7|.
TGCAGCGCACGCCTCAAACAGACCTACAGGGGCGAGCAGTACTTC
CSARLKQTYRGEQYF
>TRBV5-1|.|TRBJ2-2|.
TGCGCCAGCAGCCAATTCGACAGGCCCGGGGAGCTGTTTTTT
CASSQFDRPGELFF
>TRBV10-3|.|TRBJ1-1|.
TGTGCCATCAGTGAGTCTTTGGGATTGGGTCTTGAAGCTTTCTTT
CAISESLGLGLEAFF
>TRBV7-2|.|TRBJ2-3|.
TGTGCCAGCGTAGCCGCCGGAGATACGCAGTATTTT
CASVAAGDTQYF
>TRBV9|TRBD1|TRBJ2-1|.
TGTGCCAGCAGCCGAACGCCGGGACAGGGGGCTGAGAATGAGCAGTTCTTC
CASSRTPGQGAENEQFF
>TRBV20-1|.|TRBJ1-2|.
TGCAGTGCCCGTGATCAAGTAGTTAACTATGGCTACACCTTC
CSARDQVVNYGYTF